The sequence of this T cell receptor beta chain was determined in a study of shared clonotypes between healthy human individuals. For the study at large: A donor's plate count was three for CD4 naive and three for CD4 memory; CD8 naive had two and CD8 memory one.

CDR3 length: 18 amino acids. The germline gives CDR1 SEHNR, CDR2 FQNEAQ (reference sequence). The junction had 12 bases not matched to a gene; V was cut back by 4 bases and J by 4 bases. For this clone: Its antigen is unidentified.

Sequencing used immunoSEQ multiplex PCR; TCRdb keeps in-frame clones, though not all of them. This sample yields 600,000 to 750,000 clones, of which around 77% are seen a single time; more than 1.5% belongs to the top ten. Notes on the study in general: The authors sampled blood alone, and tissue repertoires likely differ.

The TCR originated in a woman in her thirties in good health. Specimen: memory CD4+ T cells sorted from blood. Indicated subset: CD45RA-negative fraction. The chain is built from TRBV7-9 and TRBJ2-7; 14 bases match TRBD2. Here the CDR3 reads CASSSRRLAGGPGYEQYF. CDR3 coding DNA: TGTGCCAGCAGCTCCCGGAGACTAGCGGGAGGGCCTGGGTACGAGCAGTACTTC.